Given below is one TCR beta chain in context. This clonotype came up many times. This receptor's antigen is unknown. No qualities accompany the bases; no much larger clone lies one base away. Ficoll-Paque density gradient centrifugation was the method used to isolate PBMCs. For sequencing, an Illumina NovaSeq 6000 was employed. Using 5'RACE with constant-segment primers, TCRalpha and TCRbeta cDNA libraries were constructed, with sample barcodes and unique molecular identifiers added in the process. Trizol reagent was used to extract RNA from every sample. Libraries were amplified in two PCR steps, with a second sample barcode and Illumina TruSeq adapters added in the second step. Sequencing of the libraries was done on an Illumina NovaSeq, producing 2 x 150 bp paired-end reads. On the authors' methods: Reads were demultiplexed and collapsed into UMI-guided consensus sequences with migec v1.2.7. Using mixcr v2.1.11, the UMI consensuses were aligned to TRA and TRB V and J templates and assembled into clonotypes. A clonotype was counted as expanded or contracted only when both edgeR and NoisET called the clonotype significant, with the noise models trained on biological replicates. For edgeR calls, a false discovery rate-adjusted p below 0.01 and a log2 fold-change threshold of 1 were applied. As an exploratory analysis of dynamics, max-normalized trajectories of the 1000 most abundant clonotypes were examined by PCA with hierarchical clustering. The CD4 or CD8 phenotype of responding clones was assigned using the separately sequenced CD4+ and CD8+ repertoires. TCRdb redid the processing of the public reads, applying fastp at Q25 and MiXCR, and retained in-frame beta chains. Records with the same CDR3 protein are collapsed into one entry carrying the most frequent genes and DNA. V and J calls and clone size were set by TCRdb, not the authors. The sample table records around 50,000 distinct CDR3 sequences; roughly 12% of these occur just once. The ten largest clones represent approximately 23% of the sample.

This record comes from a study of T-cell memory formation after mild COVID-19 (dated by TCRdb to the early 2020s). Turning to the overall study: Most TCR sequence clusters were specific to one of the two donors. In two donors, T-cell clones that expanded and contracted after mild COVID-19 were followed by sequencing TCRalpha and TCRbeta repertoires longitudinally. Two young, previously healthy adult volunteers, one female and one male, were included in the cohort.

Results and caveats for the whole study, not just this receptor: Clones that contracted from day 15 to 85 showed balanced CD4/CD8 phenotypes, whereas a second wave of clones that expanded from day 15 to 37 leaned towards CD4+. Whether the second-wave clones peaking on day 37 were SARS-CoV-2 specific was not confirmed. Some responding clones were found in pre-infection memory, which suggests that pre-existing cross-reactive memory T cells took part in the SARS-CoV-2 response. The study included only a couple of mild cases, and larger cohorts that include severe cases with pre-infection samples were judged to be necessary. Contracting CD4+ clones were located mainly in the CM and EM memory subsets, whereas CD8+ clones were found to be enriched in EMRA.

CDR1 and CDR2, looked up from the germline V gene, are SGHRS and YFSETQ. From cysteine to phenylalanine, the CDR3 is 15 amino acids long. Kept here is only the CDR3 DNA, which spans 45 bases and is read in frame from base 1. V and J lose 0 bases and 4 bases, and a span of 10 bases separates them. The sequence derives from a man aged 18 to 29 who had mild COVID-19 (a few samples of this study predate the infection). The sample titles of this study are shuffled in the database, so cell type and time point are left out; the donor was told from shared clones. This chain joins TRBV5-1 to TRBJ2-2; TRBD2 is a possible D gene, resting on 5 matching bases. Material for sequencing was PBMCs or a T cell subset sorted from them (not recorded which). The DNA sequence follows: TGCGCCAGCAGCTTGGGGACTCTAAGCACCGGGGAGCTGTTTTTT. Its protein product is CASSLGTLSTGELFF.